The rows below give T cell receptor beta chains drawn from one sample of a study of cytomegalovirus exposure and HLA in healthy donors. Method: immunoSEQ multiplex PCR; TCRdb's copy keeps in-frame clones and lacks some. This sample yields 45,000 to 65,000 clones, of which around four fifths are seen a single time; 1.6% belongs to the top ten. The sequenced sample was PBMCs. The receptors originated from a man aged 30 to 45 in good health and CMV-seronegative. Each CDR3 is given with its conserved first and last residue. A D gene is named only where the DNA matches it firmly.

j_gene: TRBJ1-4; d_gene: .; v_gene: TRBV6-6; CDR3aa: CASSYQRQNNEKLFF
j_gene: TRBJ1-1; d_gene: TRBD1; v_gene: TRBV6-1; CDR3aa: CASIRQGAEAFF
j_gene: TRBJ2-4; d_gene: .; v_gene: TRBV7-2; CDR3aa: CASSFLHPDKADIQYF
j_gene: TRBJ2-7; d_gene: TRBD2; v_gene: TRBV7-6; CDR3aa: CASSLALGGHEQYF
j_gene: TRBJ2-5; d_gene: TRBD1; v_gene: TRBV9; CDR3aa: CASSPGQAQETQYF
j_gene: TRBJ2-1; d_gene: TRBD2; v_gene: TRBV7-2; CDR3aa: CASSLASGGGHNEQFF
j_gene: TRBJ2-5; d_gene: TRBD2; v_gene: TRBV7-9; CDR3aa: CASSSTSGGAQYF
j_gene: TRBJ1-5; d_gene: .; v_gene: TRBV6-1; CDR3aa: CASSPLATQPQHF
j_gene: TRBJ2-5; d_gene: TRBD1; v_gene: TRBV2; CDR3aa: CASRQGAGETQYF
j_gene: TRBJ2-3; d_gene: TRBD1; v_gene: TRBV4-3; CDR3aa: CASSHSGGDTQYF
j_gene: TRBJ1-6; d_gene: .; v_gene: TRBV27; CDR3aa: CASSLSGLGSPLHF
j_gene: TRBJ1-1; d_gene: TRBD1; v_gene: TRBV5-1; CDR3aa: CASSLAVGQGAGEAFF
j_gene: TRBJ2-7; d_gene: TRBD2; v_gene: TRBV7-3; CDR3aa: CASSPGRTSYEQYF
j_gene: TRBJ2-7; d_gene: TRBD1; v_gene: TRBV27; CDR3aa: CASRPPPGQATYEQYF
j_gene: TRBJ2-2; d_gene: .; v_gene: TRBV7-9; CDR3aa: CAGQGDTGELFF
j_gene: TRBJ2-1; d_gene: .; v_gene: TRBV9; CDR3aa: CASARRGGYNEQFF
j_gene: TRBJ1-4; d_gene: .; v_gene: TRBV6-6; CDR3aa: CASSYSSGGKEKLFF
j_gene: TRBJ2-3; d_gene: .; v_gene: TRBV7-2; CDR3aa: CASSLSYGLGTDTQYF
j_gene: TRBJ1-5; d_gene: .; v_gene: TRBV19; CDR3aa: CASSMGGEVIQPQHF
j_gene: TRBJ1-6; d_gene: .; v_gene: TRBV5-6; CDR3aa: CASSGTGFRSPLHF
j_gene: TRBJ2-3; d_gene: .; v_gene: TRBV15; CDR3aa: CATSTGTSATTDTQYF
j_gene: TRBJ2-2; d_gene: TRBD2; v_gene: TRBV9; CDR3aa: CASSVGRRGGGTGELFF
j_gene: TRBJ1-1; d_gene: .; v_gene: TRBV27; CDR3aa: CASSLSVGTEAFF
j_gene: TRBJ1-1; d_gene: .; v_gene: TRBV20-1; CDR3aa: CSAKRVTEAFF
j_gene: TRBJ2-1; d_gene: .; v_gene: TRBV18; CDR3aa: CASSPVGEGNEQFF
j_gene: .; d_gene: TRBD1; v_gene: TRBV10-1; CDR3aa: CASSRQGGDEQYF